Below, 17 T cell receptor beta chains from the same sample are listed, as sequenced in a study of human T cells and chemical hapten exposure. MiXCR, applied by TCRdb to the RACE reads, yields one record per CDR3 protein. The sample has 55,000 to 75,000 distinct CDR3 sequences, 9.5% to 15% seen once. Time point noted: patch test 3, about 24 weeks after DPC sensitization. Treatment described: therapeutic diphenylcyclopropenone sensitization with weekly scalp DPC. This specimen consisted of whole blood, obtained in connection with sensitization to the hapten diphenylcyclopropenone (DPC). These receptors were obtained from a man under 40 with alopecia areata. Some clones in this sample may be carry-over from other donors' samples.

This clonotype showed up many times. As DNA, the CDR3 is TGCAGCGTTGAAGTCAGGGACACTGAAGCTTTCTTT. Translated: CSVEVRDTEAFF. This rearrangement joins TRBV29-1 to TRBJ1-1; tentatively, D is TRBD1 (5 bases). Trimming removed 1 base at V and 3 bases at J, with 6 bases between. The germline V gene has CDR1 SQVTM and CDR2 ANQGSEA. The CDR3 has 12 amino acids. Together with reference TRBV29-1 and TRBJ1-1, the CDR3 gives the full variable domain: SAVISQKPSRDICQRGTSLTIQCQVDSQVTMMFWYRQQPGQSLTLIATANQGSEATYESGFVIDKFPISRPNLTFSTLTVSNMSPEDSSIYLCSVEVRDTEAFFGQGTRLTVV.

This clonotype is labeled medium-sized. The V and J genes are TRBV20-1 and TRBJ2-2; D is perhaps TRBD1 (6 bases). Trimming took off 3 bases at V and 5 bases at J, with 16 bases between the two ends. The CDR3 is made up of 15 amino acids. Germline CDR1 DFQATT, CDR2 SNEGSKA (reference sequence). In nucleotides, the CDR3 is TGCAGTGCTAGCCCCGGGGCAGGGGAGACCGGGGAGCTGTTTTTT. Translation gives CSASPGAGETGELFF.

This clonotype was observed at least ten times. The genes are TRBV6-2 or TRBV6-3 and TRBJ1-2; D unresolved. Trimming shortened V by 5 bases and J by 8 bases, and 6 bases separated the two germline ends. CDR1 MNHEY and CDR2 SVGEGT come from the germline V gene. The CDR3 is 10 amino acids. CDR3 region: CASSTPGYTF. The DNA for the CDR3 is TGTGCCAGCAGTACCCCAGGCTACACCTTC.

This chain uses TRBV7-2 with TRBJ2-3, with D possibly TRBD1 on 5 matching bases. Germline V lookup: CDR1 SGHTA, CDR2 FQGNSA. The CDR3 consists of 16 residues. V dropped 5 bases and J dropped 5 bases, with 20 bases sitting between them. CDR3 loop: CASSLDDEPRVDTQYF. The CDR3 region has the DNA TGTGCCAGCAGCCTAGATGATGAGCCCAGGGTAGATACGCAGTATTTT.

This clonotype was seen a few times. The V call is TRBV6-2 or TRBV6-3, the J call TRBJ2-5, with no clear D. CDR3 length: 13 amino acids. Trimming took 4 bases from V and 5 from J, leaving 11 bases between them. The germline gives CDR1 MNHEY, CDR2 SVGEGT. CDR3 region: CASSLLGFETQYF. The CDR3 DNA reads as TGTGCCAGCAGTTTACTGGGTTTTGAGACCCAGTACTTC.

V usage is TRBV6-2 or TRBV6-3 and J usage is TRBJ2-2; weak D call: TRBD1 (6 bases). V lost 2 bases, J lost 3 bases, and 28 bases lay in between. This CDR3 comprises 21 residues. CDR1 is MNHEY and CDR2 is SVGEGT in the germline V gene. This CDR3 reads CASSYLRGSPARRGYTGELFF. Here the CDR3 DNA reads TGTGCCAGCAGTTACCTCAGGGGAAGCCCAGCCCGGCGCGGGTACACCGGGGAGCTGTTTTTT.

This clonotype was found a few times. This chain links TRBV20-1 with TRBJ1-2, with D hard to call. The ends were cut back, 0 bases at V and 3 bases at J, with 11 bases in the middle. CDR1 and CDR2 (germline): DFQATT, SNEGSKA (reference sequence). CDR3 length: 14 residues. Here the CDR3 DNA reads TGCAGTGCTAGAGATTCCCCCTGGGACTATGGCTACACCTTC. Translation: CSARDSPWDYGYTF.

CDR3 sequence: CASTHPIPSTEAFF. CDR3 DNA: TGTGCCAGCACCCACCCTATCCCCTCCACTGAAGCTTTCTTT. The chain combines TRBV11-1 with TRBJ1-1, with D hard to call. The V gene lost 7 bases and the J gene lost 4 bases, with 16 bases spanning the gap. The CDR3 is 14 residues long. Germline V gives CDR1 SGHAT, CDR2 FQDESV (reference sequence).

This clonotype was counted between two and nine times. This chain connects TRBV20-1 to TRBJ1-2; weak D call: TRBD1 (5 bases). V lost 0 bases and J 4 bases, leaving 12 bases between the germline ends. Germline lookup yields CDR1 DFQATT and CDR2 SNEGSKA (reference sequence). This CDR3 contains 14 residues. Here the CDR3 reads CSARDRQGTYGYTF. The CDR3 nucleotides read TGCAGTGCTAGAGATCGCCAGGGAACCTATGGCTACACCTTC.

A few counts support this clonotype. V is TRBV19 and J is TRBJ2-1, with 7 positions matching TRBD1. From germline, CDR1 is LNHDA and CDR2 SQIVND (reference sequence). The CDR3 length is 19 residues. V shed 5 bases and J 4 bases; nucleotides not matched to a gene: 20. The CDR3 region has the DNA TGTGCCAGTAGTCTTGGGGGTACAGGGGCCCCCTCCCTATACAATGAGCAGTTCTTC. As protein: CASSLGGTGAPSLYNEQFF.

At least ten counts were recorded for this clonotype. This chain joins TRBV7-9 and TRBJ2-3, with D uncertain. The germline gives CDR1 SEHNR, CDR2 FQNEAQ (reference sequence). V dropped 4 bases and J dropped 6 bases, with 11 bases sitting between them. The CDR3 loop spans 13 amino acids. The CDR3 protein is CASSSGSGDTQYF. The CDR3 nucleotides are TGTGCCAGCAGCTCCGGTTCCGGCGATACGCAGTATTTT.

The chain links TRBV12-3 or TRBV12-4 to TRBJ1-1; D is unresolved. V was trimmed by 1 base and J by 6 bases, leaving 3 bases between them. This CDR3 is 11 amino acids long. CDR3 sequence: CASSLVAEAFF. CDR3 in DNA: TGTGCCAGCAGTTTAGTGGCTGAAGCTTTCTTT.

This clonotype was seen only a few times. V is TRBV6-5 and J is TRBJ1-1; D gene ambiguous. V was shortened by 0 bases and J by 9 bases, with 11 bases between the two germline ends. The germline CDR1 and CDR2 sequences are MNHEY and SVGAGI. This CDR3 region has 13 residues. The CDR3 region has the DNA TGTGCCAGCAGTTACTCGGACGGGTCGCAAGCTTTCTTT. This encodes CASSYSDGSQAFF.

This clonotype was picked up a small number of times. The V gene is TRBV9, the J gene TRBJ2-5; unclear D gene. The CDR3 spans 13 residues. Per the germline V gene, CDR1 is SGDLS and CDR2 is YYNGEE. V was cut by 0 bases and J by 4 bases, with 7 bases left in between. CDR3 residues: CASSVVSRETQYF. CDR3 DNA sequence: TGTGCCAGCAGCGTAGTCAGCCGAGAGACCCAGTACTTC.

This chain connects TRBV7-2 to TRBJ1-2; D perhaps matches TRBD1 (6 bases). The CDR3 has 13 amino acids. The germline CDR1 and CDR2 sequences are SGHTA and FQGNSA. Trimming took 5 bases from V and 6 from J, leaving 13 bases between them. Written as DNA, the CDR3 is TGTGCCAGCAGCCCTGGGACATCGCATGGCTACACCTTC. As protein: CASSPGTSHGYTF. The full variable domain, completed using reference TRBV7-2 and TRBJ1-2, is GAGVSQSPSNKVTEKGKDVELRCDPISGHTALYWYRQSLGQGLEFLIYFQGNSAPDKSGLPSDRFSAERTGGSVSTLTIQRTQQEDSAVYLCASSPGTSHGYTFGSGTRLTVV.

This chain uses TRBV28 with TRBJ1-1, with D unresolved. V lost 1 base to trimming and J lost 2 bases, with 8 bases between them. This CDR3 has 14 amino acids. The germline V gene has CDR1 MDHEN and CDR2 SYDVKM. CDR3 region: CASSLYRLNTEAFF. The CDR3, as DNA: TGTGCCAGCAGTTTATACCGCCTCAACACTGAAGCTTTCTTT.

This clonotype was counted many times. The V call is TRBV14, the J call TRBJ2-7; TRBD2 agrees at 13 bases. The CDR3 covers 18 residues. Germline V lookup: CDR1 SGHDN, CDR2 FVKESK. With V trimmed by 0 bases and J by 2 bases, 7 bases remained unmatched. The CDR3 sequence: CASSQDLGLAGAPYEQYF. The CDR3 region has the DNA TGTGCCAGCAGCCAAGACCTCGGACTAGCGGGGGCCCCCTACGAGCAGTACTTC. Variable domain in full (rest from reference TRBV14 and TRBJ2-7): EAGVTQFPSHSVIEKGQTVTLRCDPISGHDNLYWYRRVMGKEIKFLLHFVKESKQDESGMPNNRFLAERTGGTYSTLKVQPAELEDSGVYFCASSQDLGLAGAPYEQYFGPGTRLTVT.